This T cell receptor beta chain was sequenced in a study of blood T cell repertoires in COVID-19. Overall study: PBMCs, B-cell-depleted T cells, or T cells provided the cDNA or gDNA that made up the material.

The table lists this clone with a count of one. With V trimmed by 0 bases and J by 8 bases, 12 bases remained unmatched. CDR1 is SGHRS and CDR2 is YFSETQ in the germline V gene. CDR3 size: 18 residues. In the original analysis: How many nucleated cells were present was estimated from reference gene primer amplification. Assay used: immunoSEQ multiplex PCR; TCRdb lists only in-frame clones, some missing. Clone size and the V and J calls come from that table; the DNA yielded D and trimming. This table holds over 200,000 clones, about 94% found once. The material sequenced was peripheral blood. The source is a man in his sixties with COVID-19, enrolled during active disease. The chain employs TRBV5-1 and TRBJ2-1; 12 nucleotides agree with TRBD2. The CDR3 DNA reads TGCGCCAGCAGCTTGGCGGCTAGCGGGGGGGTAATAGTCCATGAGCAGTTCTTC. It is translated as CASSLAASGGVIVHEQFF. Combining the CDR3 with reference TRBV5-1 and TRBJ2-1 gives the whole variable domain KAGVTQTPRYLIKTRGQQVTLSCSPISGHRSVSWYQQTPGQGLQFLFEYFSETQRNKGNFPGRFSGRQFSNSRSEMNVSTLELGDSALYLCASSLAASGGVIVHEQFFGPGTRLTVL.